This T cell receptor beta chain was observed in a study of shared clonotypes between healthy human individuals. Study overall: Three plates each covered CD4 naive and memory; CD8 naive two, CD8 memory one.

The assay was immunoSEQ multiplex PCR, and TCRdb's table has in-frame clones only and misses some. The table lists fewer than 800,000 clones, around 90% of them singletons, with approximately 25% in the top ten. Naive CD8 isolation took CD45RO-negative cells positively selected for CCR7 and excluded terminally differentiated effector memory CD45RA+ cells. Germline CDR1 reads MNHEY; CDR2 reads SMNVEV (reference sequence). CDR3 length equals 16 residues. With V trimmed by 5 bases and J by 4 bases, 11 bases remained unmatched. This TCR came from a man aged 30 to 39 in good health. This chain uses TRBV27 with TRBJ2-7, with 10 positions matching TRBD1. Sequenced: naive CD8+ T cells sorted from blood. The CDR3 sequence: CASSPGQGTRIYEQYF. Here the CDR3 DNA reads TGTGCCAGCAGTCCGGGACAGGGGACTAGAATTTACGAGCAGTACTTC.